This TCR beta chain was profiled in a study of T-cell reconstitution after alpha-beta-depleted transplantation in children. Study-level results: Reportedly, alpha-beta T cells present about two months post-transplant originated from several hundred expanded clones of graft origin. TCRbeta diversity was high at day 60 in some patients (a result of surviving recipient T cells and thymic progenitors). T-cell counts and diversity at one year post-transplant came mainly from newly produced T cells.

A library of TCRbeta sequences, prepared with unique molecular identifiers, was generated. Using its own MiXCR run on the PCR reads, TCRdb lists one record per CDR3 protein. There are hundreds of thousands of distinct CDR3 sequences in the sample; around 13% occur only once, and roughly 0.77% lies in the top ten. CDR3 size: 13 residues. Per the germline V gene, CDR1 is SGHDT and CDR2 is YYEEEE. V was pared by 0 bases and J by 2 bases, with 4 bases between. About this clonotype itself: What it binds is unknown. This may arise from a read error, as a much more abundant clone is one base away.

The rearrangement joins TRBV5-6 to TRBJ2-3; D ambiguous. This specimen was PBMCs, taken before TCRalphabeta/CD19-depleted stem cell transplant. The sequence came from a girl aged 2-15 years with congenital amegakaryocytic thrombocytopenia, due to receive a stem cell transplant. The CDR3, as DNA: TGTGCCAGCAGCTTGGAGCTCACAGATACGCAGTATTTT. Translated, it gives CASSLELTDTQYF. Together with reference TRBV5-6 and TRBJ2-3, the CDR3 gives the full variable domain: DAGVTQSPTHLIKTRGQQVTLRCSPKSGHDTVSWYQQALGQGPQFIFQYYEEEERQRGNFPDRFSGHQFPNYSSELNVNALLLGDSALYLCASSLELTDTQYFGPGTRLTVL.